The 9 T cell receptor beta chains reported below all come from one sample, sequenced in a study of memory CD4+ T cells and cytomegalovirus serostatus. Assay: immunoSEQ multiplex PCR; the TCRdb copy retains only in-frame clones and omits some. Here the sample spans 55,000 or so clones, over 70% being singletons. The sort gate was single viable CD3+CD4+CD8-CD45RO+ cells for memory CD4+ T cells. The source material was memory CD4+ T cells from blood. The receptors derive from an adult in good health and CMV-seropositive.

This clone was recorded once. This rearrangement joins TRBV7-9 to TRBJ2-2; 10 nucleotides line up with TRBD1. Germline CDR1 SEHNR, CDR2 FQNEAQ (reference sequence). This CDR3 has 15 residues. Trimming at V came to 5 bases and at J to 6 bases, leaving 6 bases not matched to a gene. The DNA for the CDR3 is TGTGCCAGCAGCCCGGGGACAGGGGTCCCCGGGGAGCTGTTTTTT. Amino acids: CASSPGTGVPGELFF.

This chain joins TRBV6-1 and TRBJ2-7, with TRBD1 identical over 7 bases. The germline V gene encodes CDR1 MNHNS and CDR2 SASEGT. Germline trimming cut 7 bases from V and 3 bases from J; bases unmatched to any gene: 12. The CDR3 covers 15 residues. The CDR3 nucleotides read TGTGCCAGCATCCCTTTCCCGGGACAGCTCTACGAGCAGTACTTC. It specifies CASIPFPGQLYEQYF.

The V call is TRBV28, the J call TRBJ1-2; 7 nucleotides line up with TRBD1. The CDR3 is 15 residues long. The junction had 14 bases not matched to a gene; V was cut back by 6 bases and J by 7 bases. Looked up from germline, CDR1 is MDHEN and CDR2 is SYDVKM. The CDR3 sequence: CASSILDRDSGGYTF. CDR3 bases: TGTGCCAGCAGCATCTTAGACAGGGATTCCGGTGGCTACACCTTC.

This chain links TRBV10-3 with TRBJ2-7; D tentatively fits TRBD1 or TRBD2 (5 bases each). V shed 1 base and J shed 2 bases, with 9 bases lying between them. There are 14 residues in the CDR3. Germline CDR1 is ENHRY and CDR2 is SYGVKD. CDR3 DNA: TGTGCCATCAGTGAGTGGCAGGGACCCTACGAGCAGTACTTC. It encodes CAISEWQGPYEQYF.

V and J are TRBV18 and TRBJ2-5; 7 bases are a match to TRBD2. In germline, CDR1 is KGHSH, CDR2 LQKENI. CDR3 length: 13 residues. V lost 6 bases to trimming and J lost 4 bases; unmatched junction nucleotides: 5. For the CDR3, the DNA is TGTGCCAGCTCTTCAGGACTAGGAGAGACCCAGTACTTC. This encodes CASSSGLGETQYF.

The genes are TRBV29-1 and TRBJ1-2; 7 bases align to TRBD1. The junction had 13 bases not matched to a gene; V was cut back by 6 bases and J by 6 bases. The CDR3 extends over 14 amino acids. CDR1 and CDR2 (germline): SQVTM, ANQGSEA. The CDR3 coding sequence is TGCAGCGTACCCCAGGGGGTGGGGCGGGATGGCTACACCTTC. It yields the protein CSVPQGVGRDGYTF.

The chain uses TRBV7-9 and TRBJ1-5; unclear D gene. Germline V lookup: CDR1 SEHNR, CDR2 FQNEAQ (reference sequence). This CDR3 spans 13 amino acids. Trimming cost V 6 bases and J 5 bases, with 11 bases left between them. The CDR3 bases are TGTGCCAGCAGTCTTACAGAGTATCAGCCCCAGCATTTT. It is translated as CASSLTEYQPQHF.

The chain employs TRBV2 and TRBJ2-5; maybe TRBD2 (7 bases). This CDR3 is built from 13 residues. Trimming removed 6 bases from V and 4 bases from J, with 12 bases in between. From germline, CDR1 is SNHLY and CDR2 FYNNEI. This CDR3 reads CASSNRGGETQYF. The CDR3 DNA reads as TGTGCCAGCAGCAATAGGGGGGGAGAGACCCAGTACTTC.

The chain has TRBV28 and TRBJ2-7, with D perhaps given as TRBD1 or TRBD2 (6 bases each). Trimming cost V 5 bases and J 4 bases, with 15 bases left between them. CDR1 MDHEN and CDR2 SYDVKM come from the germline V gene. CDR3 length equals 14 residues. The CDR3 protein is CASSRAGHQYEQYF. Written as DNA, the CDR3 is TGTGCCAGCAGTCGTGCGGGACACCAATACGAGCAGTACTTC.